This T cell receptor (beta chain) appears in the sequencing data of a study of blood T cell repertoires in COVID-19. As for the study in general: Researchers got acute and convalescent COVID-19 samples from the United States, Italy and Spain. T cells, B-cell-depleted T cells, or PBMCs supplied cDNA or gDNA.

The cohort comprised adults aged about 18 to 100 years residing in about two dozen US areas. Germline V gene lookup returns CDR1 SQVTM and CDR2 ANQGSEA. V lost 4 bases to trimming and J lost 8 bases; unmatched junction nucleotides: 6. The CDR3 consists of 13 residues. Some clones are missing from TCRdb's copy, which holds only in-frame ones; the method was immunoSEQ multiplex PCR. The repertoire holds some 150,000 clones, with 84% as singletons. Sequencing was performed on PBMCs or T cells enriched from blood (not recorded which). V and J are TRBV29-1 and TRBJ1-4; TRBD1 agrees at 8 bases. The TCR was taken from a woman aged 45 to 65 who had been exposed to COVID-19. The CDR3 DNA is TGCAGCGTTGCGTCAGGGGGCGTCGAAAAACTGTTTTTT. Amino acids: CSVASGGVEKLFF.